A single sample gave rise to the 30 T cell receptor beta chains below, sequenced in a study of T-cell memory formation after mild COVID-19. Each CDR3 protein gets one entry after TCRdb re-called the 5' RACE reads with MiXCR. Altogether 140,000 or so distinct CDR3 sequences are present, approximately 5.7% being singletons, with the ten largest covering 2% to 2.5%. The specimen was PBMCs or a T cell subset sorted from them (not recorded which). The receptors originated from an adult woman who had mild COVID-19 (a few samples of this study predate the infection). Cell type and time point are not known.

This clonotype was seen repeatedly, ten times or more. This chain uses TRBV4-1 with TRBJ2-4, with a possible D match to TRBD1 (5 bases). The CDR3 contains 15 residues. V lost 1 base to trimming and J lost 6 bases, with 13 bases between them. Germline CDR1 reads MGHRA; CDR2 reads YSYEKL. CDR3 amino acids: CASSQAQRTPNIQYF. The CDR3 nucleotides read TGCGCCAGCAGCCAAGCACAGAGGACACCAAACATTCAGTACTTC.

This clonotype came up many times. The chain has TRBV12-3 or TRBV12-4 and TRBJ2-2, with TRBD1 matching 10 bases. The CDR3 runs to 15 residues. J gave up 5 bases and V 5 bases, and 5 bases lay outside the gene matches. The CDR3: CASSPGTGATGELFF. In DNA form, the CDR3 reads TGTGCCAGCAGTCCCGGGACAGGGGCTACCGGGGAGCTGTTTTTT.

Many counts were recorded for this clonotype. J is TRBJ2-7 and V is TRBV5-1; TRBD1 matches 7 bases. CDR3 length equals 14 residues. Germline V CDR1 and CDR2: SGHRS, YFSETQ. After removal of 3 bases from V and 0 bases from J, the junction contained 3 bases not matched to a gene. CDR3 loop: CASSYGTVSYEQYF. The CDR3 DNA reads as TGCGCCAGCAGCTACGGGACAGTCTCCTACGAGCAGTACTTC.

This clonotype was counted between two and nine times. The chain has TRBV12-3 or TRBV12-4 and TRBJ2-1, with D perhaps matching TRBD1 (5 bases). V was pared by 6 bases and J by 10 bases, with 16 bases between. The CDR3 covers 13 residues. CDR3 region: CASSPEEPGEQFF. The CDR3 bases are TGTGCCAGCAGCCCCGAGGAGCCAGGGGAGCAGTTCTTC.

In its sample, this clonotype was seen many times. The V call is TRBV5-1, the J call TRBJ2-3, with no clear D. The V and J ends lost 2 bases and 0 bases respectively, with 7 bases between them. CDR3 size: 14 residues. Germline V gene sequence: CDR1 SGHRS, CDR2 YFSETQ. The CDR3 loop reads CASSFSASTDTQYF. The CDR3 DNA reads TGCGCCAGCAGCTTCAGTGCTAGCACAGATACGCAGTATTTT.

The chain recombines TRBV12-3 or TRBV12-4 with TRBJ1-2, with 10 bases lining up with TRBD1. The CDR3 extends over 13 amino acids. The ends lost 6 bases at V and 4 bases at J; junction bases unmatched: 2. In DNA, the CDR3 is TGTGCCAGCAGCAGGGACAGGGGCTATGGCTACACCTTC. This gives the protein CASSRDRGYGYTF.

This chain connects TRBV5-1 to TRBJ2-1; 10 bases are shared with TRBD2. The CDR3 is 15 amino acids. Germline trimming cut 1 base from V and 7 bases from J; bases unmatched to any gene: 5. Per germline, CDR1 SGHRS and CDR2 YFSETQ. The CDR3 loop is CASSLLAGAMNEQFF. The DNA for the CDR3 is TGCGCCAGCAGCTTGCTAGCGGGAGCAATGAATGAGCAGTTCTTC.

V is TRBV7-9 and J is TRBJ2-1, with 9 bases aligning to TRBD2. Germline values: CDR1 SEHNR, CDR2 FQNEAQ (reference sequence). The CDR3 is made up of 16 amino acids. The trim removed 2 bases at V and 4 bases at J, leaving 6 bases unmatched. Written as DNA, the CDR3 is TGTGCCAGCAGCTTAAGCGCGCGGGGGGGTTACAATGAGCAGTTCTTC. This encodes CASSLSARGGYNEQFF.

The V call is TRBV24-1, the J call TRBJ2-5, with D possibly TRBD2 on 7 matching bases. Trimming removed 3 bases at V and 7 bases at J, with 11 bases between. Looked up from germline, CDR1 is KGHDR and CDR2 is SFDVKD. This CDR3 has 13 amino acids. CDR3 loop: CATSDRGAGTQYF. The DNA of the CDR3 is TGTGCCACCAGTGATCGGGGGGCTGGGACCCAGTACTTC.

The table lists this clonotype with a few counts. The chain joins TRBV12-3 or TRBV12-4 to TRBJ2-6; no clear D gene. The CDR3 contains 13 residues. Trimming pared 6 bases from V and 4 bases from J, leaving 7 bases between. The CDR3 sequence is CASRVVGANVLTF. DNA of the CDR3: TGTGCCAGCAGGGTCGTCGGGGCCAACGTCCTGACTTTC.

In its sample, this clonotype was seen many times. This rearrangement joins TRBV5-1 to TRBJ1-1; tentative D call: TRBD1 (6 bases). Germline-derived CDR1 and CDR2 are SGHRS and YFSETQ. The CDR3 has 16 residues. V was shortened by 0 bases and J by 2 bases, with 14 bases between the two germline ends. The CDR3 loop reads CASSLDGGAVNTEAFF. The CDR3 DNA reads as TGCGCCAGCAGCTTGGACGGGGGCGCGGTTAACACTGAAGCTTTCTTT.

This clonotype was counted only a few times. The rearrangement joins TRBV6-1 to TRBJ2-2, with D possibly matching TRBD2 (5 bases). Trimming took 7 bases from V and 7 from J, leaving 10 bases between them. Per germline, CDR1 MNHNS and CDR2 SASEGT. The length of the CDR3 is 12 residues. The CDR3 DNA follows: TGTGCCAGCAAATCTGGGAGCGGGGAGCTGTTTTTT. Encoded protein: CASKSGSGELFF.

The chain is built from TRBV29-1 and TRBJ2-6; 8 bases match TRBD1. V shed 5 bases and J 1 base; nucleotides not matched to a gene: 7. CDR3 length: 16 amino acids. Looked up from germline, CDR1 is SQVTM and CDR2 is ANQGSEA. The CDR3 protein is CSVLGTGQSGANVLTF. In nucleotides, the CDR3 is TGCAGCGTTTTGGGGACAGGACAGTCTGGGGCCAACGTCCTGACTTTC.

This clonotype was recorded many times. The chain couples TRBV20-1 to TRBJ2-1, with 14 nucleotides matching TRBD2. Losses at the gene ends were 1 base for V and 3 bases for J; bases not matched to a gene: 2. Germline CDR1 reads DFQATT; CDR2 reads SNEGSKA (reference sequence). This CDR3 is built from 16 residues. The CDR3 DNA reads as TGCAGTGCTAGAGGTGGACTAGCGGGGGGCTACAATGAGCAGTTCTTC. As protein: CSARGGLAGGYNEQFF.

This chain links TRBV21-1 with TRBJ2-7; no check of the table's D call, TRBD2, against the DNA was made. TRBV21-1 is marked as a pseudogene. CDR3 length equals 16 residues. CDR3 in DNA: TGTGCCAGCACCGAACCGGGTCTCCGAGATTTCTACGAGCAGTACTTC. Translation gives CASTEPGLRDFYEQYF.

This clonotype occurred many times. V usage is TRBV20-1 and J usage is TRBJ1-1; weak D call: TRBD1 (5 bases). The germline V gene encodes CDR1 DFQATT and CDR2 SNEGSKA (reference sequence). V was shortened by 5 bases and J by 0 bases, with 22 bases between the two germline ends. The CDR3 consists of 17 residues. As DNA, the CDR3 is TGCAGTGCTGCTGGGGGACGGAATAGACTCATGAACACTGAAGCTTTCTTT. Encoded protein: CSAAGGRNRLMNTEAFF.

There are many counts of this clonotype. The genes are TRBV28 and TRBJ2-4; 16 bases line up with TRBD2. V trimming: 5 bases; J trimming: 7 bases; junction bases outside the gene matches: 23. Germline values: CDR1 MDHEN, CDR2 SYDVKM. This CDR3 has 22 residues. CDR3 sequence: CASSLKQLGLAGGPRVRNIQYF. The CDR3 nucleotides are TGTGCCAGCAGTCTAAAACAATTGGGACTAGCGGGAGGGCCTCGGGTCAGGAACATTCAGTACTTC.

This clonotype was recorded a few times. The chain links TRBV3-1 to TRBJ1-1, with 7 bases fitting TRBD1. Germline V gene lookup returns CDR1 LGHDT and CDR2 YNNKEL (reference sequence). This CDR3 spans 16 amino acids. The V and J ends lost 0 bases and 2 bases, in that order; junction bases with no gene match: 6. The CDR3 here is CASSQDANRGNTEAFF. The CDR3 DNA follows: TGTGCCAGCAGCCAAGATGCCAACAGGGGTAACACTGAAGCTTTCTTT. Looking up the rest from reference TRBV3-1 and TRBJ1-1 gives the full variable domain: DTAVSQTPKYLVTQMGNDKSIKCEQNLGHDTMYWYKQDSKKFLKIMFSYNNKELIINETVPNRFSPKSPDKAHLNLHINSLELGDSAVYFCASSQDANRGNTEAFFGQGTRLTVV.

This sequence joins TRBV4-3 and TRBJ2-5; 9 nucleotides line up with TRBD1. J gave up 4 bases and V 2 bases, and 14 bases lay outside the gene matches. CDR3 length equals 18 residues. Germline V gene data show CDR1 as LGHNA and CDR2 as YSLEER. Written as DNA, the CDR3 is TGCGCCAGCAGCCAAAGGGGACCGGGACAGGGAACTCGAGAGACCCAGTACTTC. Residues: CASSQRGPGQGTRETQYF.

The V gene is TRBV4-1, the J gene TRBJ1-2; D perhaps matches TRBD1 (6 bases). The CDR3 totals 16 residues. Trimming took 4 bases from V and 2 from J, leaving 17 bases between them. Germline lookup yields CDR1 MGHRA and CDR2 YSYEKL. The CDR3 region is CASSLRIQGRNYGYTF. The CDR3 DNA is TGCGCCAGCAGCCTTCGTATACAGGGAAGGAACTATGGCTACACCTTC.

This clonotype was picked up a small number of times. The genes are TRBV12-3 or TRBV12-4 and TRBJ2-6; TRBD1 matches 10 bases. The CDR3 covers 18 residues. The V segment lost 4 bases and the J segment 0 bases; nucleotides outside the gene matches: 6. The CDR3 sequence is CASSSRTGGDSGANVLTF. Here the CDR3 DNA reads TGTGCCAGCAGTTCCCGGACAGGGGGGGACTCTGGGGCCAACGTCCTGACTTTC.

This clonotype was seen more than once but under ten times. V gene TRBV20-1 combines with J gene TRBJ1-5, with a possible D match to TRBD1 (6 bases). In germline, CDR1 is DFQATT, CDR2 SNEGSKA (reference sequence). V dropped 8 bases and J dropped 3 bases, with 14 bases sitting between them. The CDR3 length is 13 residues. In nucleotides, the CDR3 is TGCAGTTCGCTAGGGGGGGACAATCAGCCCCAGCATTTT. Translating it yields CSSLGGDNQPQHF.

A single count supports this clonotype. Possible read error: a much larger clone is one base away. V gene TRBV15 combines with J gene TRBJ2-3; D may correspond to TRBD1 or TRBD2 (6 bases each). This CDR3 contains 14 residues. V lost 1 base and J 5 bases, leaving 10 bases between the germline ends. The germline V gene encodes CDR1 LNHNV and CDR2 YYDKDF (reference sequence). This chain's CDR3 is CATSRGGGIDTQYF. The CDR3 DNA reads TGTGCCACCAGCAGAGGAGGGGGGATAGATACGCAGTATTTT. Based on the CDR3 plus reference TRBV15 and TRBJ2-3, the full variable domain is DAMVIQNPRYQVTQFGKPVTLSCSQTLNHNVMYWYQQKSSQAPKLLFHYYDKDFNNEADTPDNFQSRRPNTSFCFLDIRSPGLGDTAMYLCATSRGGGIDTQYFGPGTRLTVL.

The sample holds a few counts of this clonotype. CDR3 in amino acids: CASSHPPSGRLRGYNEQFF. CDR3 bases: TGCGCCAGCAGCCATCCTCCTAGCGGGAGGCTCAGGGGTTACAATGAGCAGTTCTTC. The chain links TRBV5-1 to TRBJ2-1, with TRBD2 identical over 11 bases. The V gene end was trimmed by 4 bases and the J gene end by 4 bases; junction bases not matched to a gene: 16. Germline CDR1 is SGHRS and CDR2 is YFSETQ. The CDR3 length is 19 residues.

The chain has TRBV18 and TRBJ2-7; TRBD1 matches at 9 bases. This CDR3 has 14 residues. Trimming took 3 bases from V and 3 from J; bases not matched to a gene: 3. The germline CDR1 and CDR2 sequences are KGHSH and LQKENI. The CDR3 DNA reads TGTGCCAGCTCACCCGGGACAGGGATCTACGAGCAGTACTTC. Translation gives CASSPGTGIYEQYF.

The rearrangement joins TRBV29-1 to TRBJ2-7; D is tentatively TRBD1 or TRBD2 (5 bases each). Trimming pared 3 bases from V and 3 bases from J, leaving 18 bases between. The length of the CDR3 is 15 residues. The germline gives CDR1 SQVTM, CDR2 ANQGSEA. The CDR3 bases are TGCAGCGTTGAGGATACCGGGACCTCTCACTACGAGCAGTACTTC. It specifies CSVEDTGTSHYEQYF.

This clonotype has at least ten counts. The J gene is TRBJ2-2, the V gene TRBV24-1, with 9 bases identical to TRBD1. Trimming took 4 bases from V and 6 from J; bases not matched to a gene: 17. The CDR3 contains 19 residues. CDR1 is KGHDR, CDR2 SFDVKD, per germline. The DNA of the CDR3 is TGTGCCACCAGTGAAAAGGGACAGGGATCGGGGACGATTGCCGGGGAGCTGTTTTTT. Amino acids: CATSEKGQGSGTIAGELFF.

This clonotype was seen repeatedly, ten times or more. For the CDR3, the DNA is TGTGCCAGCAGTCCCGGGACCGGATATAATTCACCCCTCCACTTT. It yields the protein CASSPGTGYNSPLHF. V usage is TRBV9 and J usage is TRBJ1-6; D may be TRBD1 (5 bases). Between the trimmed V and J ends, which lost 5 bases and 4 bases, there was a span of 13 bases. This CDR3 has 15 residues. From germline, CDR1 is SGDLS and CDR2 YYNGEE.

A word on this clonotype: A much more abundant neighbour one base away suggests this may be a read error. CDR3 DNA: TGTGCCACCAGCAGAGAAGTTCACCCTGGTGAGCAGTTCTTC. Protein: CATSREVHPGEQFF. The chain uses TRBV15 and TRBJ2-1; no definite D call. This CDR3 has 14 residues. V was clipped by 0 bases and J by 9 bases, with 12 bases between them. Per germline, CDR1 LNHNV and CDR2 YYDKDF (reference sequence).

The J gene is TRBJ2-7, the V gene TRBV30; tentatively, D is TRBD1 or TRBD2 (5 bases each). Trimming stripped 0 bases from V and 0 bases from J, with 24 bases between. In germline, CDR1 is GTSNPN, CDR2 SVGIG (reference sequence). The CDR3 loop spans 19 amino acids. CDR3 nucleotides: TGTGCCTGGAGTGTGGGACGGACCTTTCCCTCCCCCTTCTCCTACGAGCAGTACTTC. This sequence encodes CAWSVGRTFPSPFSYEQYF.